This T cell receptor (beta chain) appears in the sequencing data of a study of Graves' ophthalmopathy and Graves' hyperthyroidism. Study details: Being free of ophthalmopathy for 18 months of follow-up defined stable hyperthyroidism.

In its sample, this clonotype was seen many times. The V and J ends lost 2 bases and 4 bases respectively, with 11 bases between them. CDR3 length: 15 residues. Germline CDR1 reads MNHEY; CDR2 reads SVGAGI. Amplifying from RNA transcripts, the study obtained TCR beta CDR3 regions. Investigators did first-round RT-PCR with HTBI primers, then second-round multiplex PCR. TCRdb processed the multiplex PCR reads anew with MiXCR; each CDR3 protein has one entry. The sample holds a few hundred thousand distinct CDR3 sequences, approximately 35% seen once. This clonotype originated in an adult man with Graves' hyperthyroidism. The specimen sequenced was peripheral blood or thyroid tissue (not recorded which). The chain joins TRBV6-5 to TRBJ1-4; D not certain. The CDR3 here is CASSYNTDHNEKLFF. The CDR3 DNA follows: TGTGCCAGCAGTTACAACACAGATCATAATGAAAAACTGTTTTTT.